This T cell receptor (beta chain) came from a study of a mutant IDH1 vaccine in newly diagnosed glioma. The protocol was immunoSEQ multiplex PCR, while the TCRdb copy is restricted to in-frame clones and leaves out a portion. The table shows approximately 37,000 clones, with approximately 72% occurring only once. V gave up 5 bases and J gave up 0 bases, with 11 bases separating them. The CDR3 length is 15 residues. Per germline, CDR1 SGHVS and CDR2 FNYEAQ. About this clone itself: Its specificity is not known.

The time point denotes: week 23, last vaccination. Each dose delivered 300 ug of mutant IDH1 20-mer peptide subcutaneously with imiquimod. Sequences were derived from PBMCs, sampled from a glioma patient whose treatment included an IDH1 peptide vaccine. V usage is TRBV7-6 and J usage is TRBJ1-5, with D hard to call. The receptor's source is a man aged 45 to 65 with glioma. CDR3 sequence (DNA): TGTGCCAGCAGCCCTAACGGTTATAGCAATCAGCCCCAGCATTTT. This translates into CASSPNGYSNQPQHF.